A selection of T cell receptor beta chains follows, all from one sample in a study of blood T cell repertoires in COVID-19. The table came from immunoSEQ multiplex PCR; TCRdb's copy has only in-frame clones and leaves some out. The data show approximately 170,000 clones, around 84% seen once. Sequenced material: peripheral blood. Every receptor here comes from a woman aged 80 or over with acute or convalescent COVID-19. The CDR3 runs from the conserved cysteine through the conserved F or W. D genes are given only for firm matches. Size is stated for part of the rows, as once, few or many counts, or as a class when the clone is expanded.

>-|-|TRBJ2-5|TRBV6-5
CASSRQVPTAETQYF
TGTGCCAGCAGTAGACAGGTTCCCACCGCAGAGACCCAGTACTTC
>-|-|TRBJ1-2|TRBV14
CASSQKMGGLASYTF
TGTGCCAGCAGCCAGAAGATGGGAGGGTTAGCCAGCTACACCTTC
>-|-|TRBJ1-5|TRBV11-2
CASSLNVGGNQPQHF
TGTGCCAGCAGCTTAAATGTGGGCGGCAATCAGCCCCAGCATTTT
>-|-|TRBJ1-2|TRBV3-1/TRBV3-2
CASSHYRDGGYTF
TGTGCCAGCAGCCACTACAGGGATGGTGGCTACACCTTC
>once|-|TRBJ1-2|TRBV19
CASRRAGVPRDGYTF
TGTGCCAGTCGTAGAGCAGGGGTCCCACGCGATGGCTACACCTTC
>-|-|TRBJ2-1|TRBV9
CASSVGQGKYNEQFF
TGTGCCAGCAGCGTAGGTCAGGGGAAGTACAATGAGCAGTTCTTC
>-|-|TRBJ2-7|TRBV28
CASRYMMGGPYEQYF
TGTGCCAGCAGGTATATGATGGGGGGACCCTACGAGCAGTACTTC
>-|-|TRBJ1-5|TRBV19
CASMPNSNQPQHF
TGTGCCAGTATGCCTAATAGCAATCAGCCCCAGCATTTT
>-|-|TRBJ2-4|TRBV19
CASSIGSGRYIQYF
TGTGCCAGTAGTATTGGGTCAGGGAGGTACATTCAGTACTTC
>-|TRBD1|TRBJ2-7|TRBV19
CASSEGQGNEQYF
TGTGCCAGTAGTGAGGGACAGGGGAACGAGCAGTACTTC